This TCR beta chain is from a study of graft-versus-host responses after intestinal transplantation. Study in general: Recipients obtained multivisceral, liver-intestinal, or isolated intestinal transplants.

Broader study findings: GvH clones surfaced in recipient marrow, some emerging earlier in ileum or blood. The presence of high graft-versus-host to host-versus-graft clonal ratios in allografts characterized patients with graft-donor T cell macrochimerism. Researchers found peak circulating GvH clone levels linked to early post-transplant HvG declines.

The V segment lost 6 bases and the J segment 5 bases; nucleotides outside the gene matches: 5. Germline CDR1 is SGHDT and CDR2 is YYEEEE. This CDR3 is 13 amino acids long. Clones were read by immunoSEQ multiplex PCR, and TCRdb kept only the in-frame ones, dropping some. The sample includes approximately 90,000 clones, about 88% of them seen just once. In the case of this clone: Its antigen is unidentified.

The sequence was obtained from a human donor who was the organ donor for an intestinal transplant. The rearrangement joins TRBV5-6 to TRBJ1-2; 9 nucleotides line up with TRBD1. This specimen consisted of unstimulated CD4+ T cells sorted from spleen or lymph node cells, obtained before transplant. CDR3 amino acids: CASMGQGLYGYTF. CDR3 DNA sequence: TGTGCCAGCATGGGACAGGGCTTATATGGCTACACCTTC.